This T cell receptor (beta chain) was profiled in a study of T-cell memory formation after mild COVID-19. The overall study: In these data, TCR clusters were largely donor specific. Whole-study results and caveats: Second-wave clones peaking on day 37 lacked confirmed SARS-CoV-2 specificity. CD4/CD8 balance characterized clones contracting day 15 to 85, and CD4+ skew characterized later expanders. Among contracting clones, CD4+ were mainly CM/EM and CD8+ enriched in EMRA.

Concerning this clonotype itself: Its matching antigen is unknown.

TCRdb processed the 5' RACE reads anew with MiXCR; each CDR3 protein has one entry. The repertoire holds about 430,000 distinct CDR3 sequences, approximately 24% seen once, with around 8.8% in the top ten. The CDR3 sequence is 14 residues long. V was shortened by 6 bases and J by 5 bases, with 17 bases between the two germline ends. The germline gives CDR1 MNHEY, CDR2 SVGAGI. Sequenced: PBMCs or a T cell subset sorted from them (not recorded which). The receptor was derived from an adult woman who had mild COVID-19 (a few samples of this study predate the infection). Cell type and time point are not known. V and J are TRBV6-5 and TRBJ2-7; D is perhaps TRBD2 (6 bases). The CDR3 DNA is TGTGCCAGCAGAAAGGGACTCAACACCCACGAGCAGTACTTC. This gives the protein CASRKGLNTHEQYF.